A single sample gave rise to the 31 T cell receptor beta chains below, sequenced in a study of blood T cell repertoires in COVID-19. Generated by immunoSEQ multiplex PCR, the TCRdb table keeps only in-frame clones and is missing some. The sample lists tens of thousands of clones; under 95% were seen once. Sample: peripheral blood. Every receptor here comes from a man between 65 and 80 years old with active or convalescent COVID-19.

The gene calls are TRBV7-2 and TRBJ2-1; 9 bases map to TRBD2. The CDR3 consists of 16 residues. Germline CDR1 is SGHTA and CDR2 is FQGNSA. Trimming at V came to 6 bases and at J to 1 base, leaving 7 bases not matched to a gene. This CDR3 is CASRLAGTGSYNEQFF. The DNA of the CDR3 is TGTGCCAGCAGGCTAGCGGGGACGGGATCCTACAATGAGCAGTTCTTC.

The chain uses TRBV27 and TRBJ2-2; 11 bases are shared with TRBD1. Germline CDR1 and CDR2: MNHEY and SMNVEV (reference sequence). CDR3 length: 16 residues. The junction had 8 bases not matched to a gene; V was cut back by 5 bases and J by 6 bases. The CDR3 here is CASSEGQGAGAGELFF. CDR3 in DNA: TGTGCCAGCAGTGAAGGACAGGGGGCGGGAGCCGGGGAGCTGTTTTTT.

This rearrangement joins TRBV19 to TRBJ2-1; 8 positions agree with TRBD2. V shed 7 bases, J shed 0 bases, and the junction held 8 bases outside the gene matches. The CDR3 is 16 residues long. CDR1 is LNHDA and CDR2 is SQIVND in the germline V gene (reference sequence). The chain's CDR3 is CASTPASGSSYNEQFF. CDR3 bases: TGTGCCAGTACCCCGGCCAGCGGGAGCTCCTACAATGAGCAGTTCTTC.

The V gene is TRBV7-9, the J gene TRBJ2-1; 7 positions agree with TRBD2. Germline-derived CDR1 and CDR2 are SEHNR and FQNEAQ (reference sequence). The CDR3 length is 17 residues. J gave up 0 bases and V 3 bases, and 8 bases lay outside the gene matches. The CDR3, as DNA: TGTGCCAGCAGCTTTACCGTGCGGGAGAGCTCCTACAATGAGCAGTTCTTC. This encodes CASSFTVRESSYNEQFF.

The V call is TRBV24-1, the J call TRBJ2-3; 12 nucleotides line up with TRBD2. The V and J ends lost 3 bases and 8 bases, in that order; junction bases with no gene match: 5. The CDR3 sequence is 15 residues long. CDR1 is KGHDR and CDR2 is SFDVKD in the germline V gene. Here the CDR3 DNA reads TGTGCCACCAGTGATAGGTCTAGCGGGAGGGGTACGCAGTATTTT. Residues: CATSDRSSGRGTQYF.

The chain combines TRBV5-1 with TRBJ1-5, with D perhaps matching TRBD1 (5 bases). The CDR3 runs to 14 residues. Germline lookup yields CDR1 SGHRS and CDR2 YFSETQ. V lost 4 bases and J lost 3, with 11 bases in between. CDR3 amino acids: CASSPKDNNQPQHF. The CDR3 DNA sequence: TGCGCCAGCAGCCCTAAGGACAACAATCAGCCCCAGCATTTT. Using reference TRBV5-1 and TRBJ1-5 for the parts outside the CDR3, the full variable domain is KAGVTQTPRYLIKTRGQQVTLSCSPISGHRSVSWYQQTPGQGLQFLFEYFSETQRNKGNFPGRFSGRQFSNSRSEMNVSTLELGDSALYLCASSPKDNNQPQHFGDGTRLSIL.

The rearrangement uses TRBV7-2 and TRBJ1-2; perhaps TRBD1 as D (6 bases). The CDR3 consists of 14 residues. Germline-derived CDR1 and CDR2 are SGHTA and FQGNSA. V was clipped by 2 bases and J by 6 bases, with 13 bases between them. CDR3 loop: CASSLWQGPNGYTF. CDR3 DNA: TGTGCCAGCAGCTTATGGCAGGGGCCTAATGGCTACACCTTC.

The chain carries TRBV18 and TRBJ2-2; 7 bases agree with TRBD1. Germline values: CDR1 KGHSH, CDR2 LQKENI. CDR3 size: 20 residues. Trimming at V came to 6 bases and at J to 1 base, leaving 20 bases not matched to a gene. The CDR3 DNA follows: TGTGCCAGCTCCCGGGACGTACAGTGGACAGGCCAGGAGAACACCGGGGAGCTGTTTTTT. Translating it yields CASSRDVQWTGQENTGELFF.

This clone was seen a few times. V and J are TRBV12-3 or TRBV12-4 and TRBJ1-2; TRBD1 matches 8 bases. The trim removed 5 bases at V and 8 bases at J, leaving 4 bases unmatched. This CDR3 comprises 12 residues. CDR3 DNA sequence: TGTGCCAGCAGTACGGACAGGGAAGGCTACACCTTC. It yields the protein CASSTDREGYTF.

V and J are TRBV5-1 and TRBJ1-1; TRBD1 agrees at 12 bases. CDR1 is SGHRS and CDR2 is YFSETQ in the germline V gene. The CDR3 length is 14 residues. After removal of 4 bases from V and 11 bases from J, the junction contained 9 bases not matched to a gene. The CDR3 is CASSLGQGAWDAFF. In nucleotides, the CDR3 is TGCGCCAGCAGCCTGGGACAGGGGGCGTGGGACGCTTTCTTT.

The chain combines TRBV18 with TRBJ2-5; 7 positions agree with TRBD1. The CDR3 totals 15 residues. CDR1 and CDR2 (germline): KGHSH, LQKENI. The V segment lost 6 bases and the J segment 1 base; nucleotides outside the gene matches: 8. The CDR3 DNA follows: TGTGCCAGCTCCCCCAGACAGGGCCCCCAAGAGACCCAGTACTTC. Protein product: CASSPRQGPQETQYF.

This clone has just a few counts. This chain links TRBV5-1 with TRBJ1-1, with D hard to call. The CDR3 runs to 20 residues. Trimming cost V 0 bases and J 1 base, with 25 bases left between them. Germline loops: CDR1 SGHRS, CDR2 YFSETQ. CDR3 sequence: CASSLVPGFMRQMKNTEAFF. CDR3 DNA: TGCGCCAGCAGCTTGGTTCCGGGATTTATGCGCCAAATGAAGAACACTGAAGCTTTCTTT.

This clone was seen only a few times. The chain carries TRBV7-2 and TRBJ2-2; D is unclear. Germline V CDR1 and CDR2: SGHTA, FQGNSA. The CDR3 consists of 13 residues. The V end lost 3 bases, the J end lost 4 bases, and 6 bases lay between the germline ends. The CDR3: CASSLPSTGELFF. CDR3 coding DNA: TGTGCCAGCAGCTTGCCTAGCACCGGGGAGCTGTTTTTT.

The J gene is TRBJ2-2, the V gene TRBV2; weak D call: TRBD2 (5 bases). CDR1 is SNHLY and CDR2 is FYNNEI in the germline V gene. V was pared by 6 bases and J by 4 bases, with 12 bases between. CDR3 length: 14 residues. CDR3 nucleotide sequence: TGTGCCAGCAGCCCTAGGACTGCCACCGGGGAGCTGTTTTTT. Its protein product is CASSPRTATGELFF. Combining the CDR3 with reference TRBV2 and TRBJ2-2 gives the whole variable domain EPEVTQTPSHQVTQMGQEVILRCVPISNHLYFYWYRQILGQKVEFLVSFYNNEISEKSEIFDDQFSVERPDGSNFTLKIRSTKLEDSAMYFCASSPRTATGELFFGEGSRLTVL.

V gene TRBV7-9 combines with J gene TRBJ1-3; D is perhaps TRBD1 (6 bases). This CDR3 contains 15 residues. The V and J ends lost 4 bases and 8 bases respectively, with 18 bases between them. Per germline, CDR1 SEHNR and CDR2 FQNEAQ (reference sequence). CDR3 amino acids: CASSSSLRGSDTIYF. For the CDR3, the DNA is TGTGCCAGCAGCTCCTCCTTAAGGGGGTCGGACACCATATATTTT.

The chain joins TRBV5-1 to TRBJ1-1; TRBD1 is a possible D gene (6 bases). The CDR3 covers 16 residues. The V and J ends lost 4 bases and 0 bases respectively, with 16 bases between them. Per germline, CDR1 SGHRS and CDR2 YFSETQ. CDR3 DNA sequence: TGCGCCAGCAGCGCCCGGACAGTTGGAATGAACACTGAAGCTTTCTTT. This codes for CASSARTVGMNTEAFF. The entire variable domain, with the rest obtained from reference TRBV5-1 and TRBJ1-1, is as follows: KAGVTQTPRYLIKTRGQQVTLSCSPISGHRSVSWYQQTPGQGLQFLFEYFSETQRNKGNFPGRFSGRQFSNSRSEMNVSTLELGDSALYLCASSARTVGMNTEAFFGQGTRLTVV.

CDR3 region: CATANRGGRAEQFF. The CDR3 DNA reads as TGTGCCACAGCCAACCGGGGGGGCCGAGCTGAGCAGTTCTTC. This rearrangement joins TRBV24-1 to TRBJ2-1; 8 bases are a match to TRBD2. J was trimmed by 9 bases and V by 10 bases; bases with no gene match: 13. CDR1 is KGHDR, CDR2 SFDVKD, per germline. The CDR3 covers 14 residues.

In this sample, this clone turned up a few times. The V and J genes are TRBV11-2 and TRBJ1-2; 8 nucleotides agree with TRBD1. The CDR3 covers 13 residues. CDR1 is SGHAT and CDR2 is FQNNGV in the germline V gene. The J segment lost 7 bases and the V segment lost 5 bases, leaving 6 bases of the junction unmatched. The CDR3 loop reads CASSRTQGAGYTF. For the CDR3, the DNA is TGTGCCAGCAGCCGAACCCAGGGGGCTGGCTACACCTTC.

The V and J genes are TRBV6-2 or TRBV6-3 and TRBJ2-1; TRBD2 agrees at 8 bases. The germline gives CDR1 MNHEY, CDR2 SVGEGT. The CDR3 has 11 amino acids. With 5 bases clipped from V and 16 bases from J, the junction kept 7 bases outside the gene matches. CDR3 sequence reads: CASSTGTSSFF. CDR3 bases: TGTGCCAGCAGTACCGGGACTAGTAGCTTCTTC.

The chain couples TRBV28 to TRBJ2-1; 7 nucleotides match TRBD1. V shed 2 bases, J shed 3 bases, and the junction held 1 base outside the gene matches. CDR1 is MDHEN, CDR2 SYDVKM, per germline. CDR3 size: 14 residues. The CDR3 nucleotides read TGTGCCAGCAGTTTAGGGACAGACTACAATGAGCAGTTCTTC. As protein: CASSLGTDYNEQFF.

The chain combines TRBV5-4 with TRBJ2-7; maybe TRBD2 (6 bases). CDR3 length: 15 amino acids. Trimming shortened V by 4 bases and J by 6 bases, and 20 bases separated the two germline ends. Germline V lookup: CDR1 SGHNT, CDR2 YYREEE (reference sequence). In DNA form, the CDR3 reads TGTGCCAGCAGCCCTGGGGGACTGTGGCAGGGCGAGCAGTACTTC. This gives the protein CASSPGGLWQGEQYF.

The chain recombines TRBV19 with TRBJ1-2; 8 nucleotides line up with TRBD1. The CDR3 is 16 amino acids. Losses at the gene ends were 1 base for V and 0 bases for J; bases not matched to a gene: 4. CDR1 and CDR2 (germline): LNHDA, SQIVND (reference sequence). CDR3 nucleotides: TGTGCCAGTAGTATAGGACAGGGGCCCCCTAACTATGGCTACACCTTC. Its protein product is CASSIGQGPPNYGYTF.

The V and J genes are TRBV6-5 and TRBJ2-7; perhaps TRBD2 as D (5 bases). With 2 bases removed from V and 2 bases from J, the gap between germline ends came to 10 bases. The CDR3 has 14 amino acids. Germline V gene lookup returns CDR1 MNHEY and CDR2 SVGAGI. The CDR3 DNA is TGTGCCAGCAGTTACGGAGCGGTTCCCTACGAGCAGTACTTC. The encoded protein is CASSYGAVPYEQYF.

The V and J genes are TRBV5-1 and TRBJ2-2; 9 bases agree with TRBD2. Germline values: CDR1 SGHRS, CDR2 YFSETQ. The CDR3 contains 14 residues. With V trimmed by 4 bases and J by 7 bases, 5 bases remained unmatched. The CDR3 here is CASSHSGGLGELFF. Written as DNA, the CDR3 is TGCGCCAGCAGCCATAGCGGGGGCCTCGGGGAGCTGTTTTTT.

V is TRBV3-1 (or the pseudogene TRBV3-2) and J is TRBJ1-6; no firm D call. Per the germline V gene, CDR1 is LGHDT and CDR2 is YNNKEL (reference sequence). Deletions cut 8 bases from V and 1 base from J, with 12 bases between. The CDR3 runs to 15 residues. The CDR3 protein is CASSRHGSYNSPLHF. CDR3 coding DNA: TGTGCCAGCTCCCGACACGGTTCCTATAATTCACCCCTCCACTTT.

In DNA form, the CDR3 reads TGTGCCAGCAGCTTATTCCCTTCCGAGCAGTACTTC. Protein: CASSLFPSEQYF. The chain joins TRBV11-1 to TRBJ2-7; D is ambiguous. Trimming shortened V by 2 bases and J by 6 bases, and 8 bases separated the two germline ends. CDR1 and CDR2 from the germline V gene are SGHAT and FQDESV (reference sequence). The CDR3 length is 12 residues.

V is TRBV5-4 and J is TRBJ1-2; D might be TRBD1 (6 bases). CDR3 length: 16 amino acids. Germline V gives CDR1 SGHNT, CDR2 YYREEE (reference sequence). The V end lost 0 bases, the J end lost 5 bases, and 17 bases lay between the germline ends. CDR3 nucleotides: TGTGCCAGCAGCTTGGCCCGAGTTAGGACAGCTTATGGCTACACCTTC. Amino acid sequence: CASSLARVRTAYGYTF.

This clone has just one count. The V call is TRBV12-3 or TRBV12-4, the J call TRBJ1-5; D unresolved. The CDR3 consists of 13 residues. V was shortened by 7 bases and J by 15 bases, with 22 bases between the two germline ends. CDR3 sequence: CASTSSSGWSRHF. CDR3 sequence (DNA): TGTGCCAGCACTTCGTCGTCCGGTTGGAGCAGGCATTTT.

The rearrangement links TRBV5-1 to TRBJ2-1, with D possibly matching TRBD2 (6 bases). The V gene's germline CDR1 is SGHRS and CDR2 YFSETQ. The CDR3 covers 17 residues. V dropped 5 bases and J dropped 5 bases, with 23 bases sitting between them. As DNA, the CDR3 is TGCGCCAGCAGTACGAGTAGCGGACTGGGAATTAACAATGAGCAGTTCTTC. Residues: CASSTSSGLGINNEQFF. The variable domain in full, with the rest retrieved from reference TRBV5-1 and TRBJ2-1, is KAGVTQTPRYLIKTRGQQVTLSCSPISGHRSVSWYQQTPGQGLQFLFEYFSETQRNKGNFPGRFSGRQFSNSRSEMNVSTLELGDSALYLCASSTSSGLGINNEQFFGPGTRLTVL.

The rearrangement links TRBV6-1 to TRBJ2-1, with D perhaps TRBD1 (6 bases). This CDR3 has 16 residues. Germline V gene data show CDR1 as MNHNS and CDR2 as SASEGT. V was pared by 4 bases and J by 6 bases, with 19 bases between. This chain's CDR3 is CASSGPGTSPPNEQFF. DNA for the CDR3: TGTGCCAGCAGTGGCCCCGGGACAAGTCCGCCCAATGAGCAGTTCTTC.

CDR3 coding DNA: TGTGCCAGCAGTGAAGCGTCTAGCGGGAGGGGACGGGAGCAGTTCTTC. Translating gives CASSEASSGRGREQFF. The chain is built from TRBV6-1 and TRBJ2-1, with 12 nucleotides matching TRBD2. Trimming took 0 bases from V and 10 from J; bases not matched to a gene: 7. The CDR3 is 16 residues long. Germline V gene data show CDR1 as MNHNS and CDR2 as SASEGT.